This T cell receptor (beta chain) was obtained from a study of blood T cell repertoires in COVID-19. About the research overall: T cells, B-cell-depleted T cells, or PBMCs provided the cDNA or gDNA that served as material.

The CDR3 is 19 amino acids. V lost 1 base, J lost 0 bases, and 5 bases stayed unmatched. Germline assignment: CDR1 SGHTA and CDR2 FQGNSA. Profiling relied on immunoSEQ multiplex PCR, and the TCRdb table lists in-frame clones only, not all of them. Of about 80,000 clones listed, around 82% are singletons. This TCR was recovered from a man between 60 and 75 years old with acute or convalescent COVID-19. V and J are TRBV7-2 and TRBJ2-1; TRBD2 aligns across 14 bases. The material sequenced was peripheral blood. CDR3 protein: CASSLDGTSGRSSYNEQFF. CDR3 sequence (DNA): TGTGCCAGCAGCTTAGATGGGACTAGCGGGAGAAGCTCCTACAATGAGCAGTTCTTC. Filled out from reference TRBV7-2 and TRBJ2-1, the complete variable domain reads GAGVSQSPSNKVTEKGKDVELRCDPISGHTALYWYRQSLGQGLEFLIYFQGNSAPDKSGLPSDRFSAERTGGSVSTLTIQRTQQEDSAVYLCASSLDGTSGRSSYNEQFFGPGTRLTVL.